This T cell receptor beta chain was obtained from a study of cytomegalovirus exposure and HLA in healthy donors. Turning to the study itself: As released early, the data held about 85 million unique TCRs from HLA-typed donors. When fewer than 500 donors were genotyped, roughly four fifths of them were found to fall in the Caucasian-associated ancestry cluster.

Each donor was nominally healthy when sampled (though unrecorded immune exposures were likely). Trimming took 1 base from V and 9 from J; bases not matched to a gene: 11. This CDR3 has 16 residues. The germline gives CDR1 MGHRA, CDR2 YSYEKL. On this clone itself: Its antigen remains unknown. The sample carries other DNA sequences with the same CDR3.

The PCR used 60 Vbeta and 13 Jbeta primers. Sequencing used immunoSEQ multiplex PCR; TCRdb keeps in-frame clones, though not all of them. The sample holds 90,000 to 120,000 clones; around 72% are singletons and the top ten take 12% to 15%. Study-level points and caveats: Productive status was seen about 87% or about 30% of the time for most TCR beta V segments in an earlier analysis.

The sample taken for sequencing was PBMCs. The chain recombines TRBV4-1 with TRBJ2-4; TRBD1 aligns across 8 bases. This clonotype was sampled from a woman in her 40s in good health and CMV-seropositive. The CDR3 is CASSQAGQGEEGIQYF. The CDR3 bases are TGCGCCAGCAGCCAAGCTGGACAGGGAGAAGAAGGCATTCAGTACTTC.